The present T cell receptor (beta chain) was sequenced within a study of blood T cell repertoires in COVID-19. As for the study in general: In each case, the material was cDNA or gDNA derived from T cells, B-cell-depleted T cells, or PBMCs.

Patients at the Seattle site were enrolled during active infection and followed longitudinally. V was shortened by 5 bases and J by 2 bases, with 7 bases between the two germline ends. This CDR3 region has 14 residues. Germline-derived CDR1 and CDR2 are MNHEY and SVGAGI. As processed by the authors: Reference gene primer amplification yielded estimated nucleated cell counts. This table comes from immunoSEQ multiplex PCR, and its TCRdb copy is limited to in-frame clones, with some not included. V and J calls and clone size are given by that table; D and trimming were obtained from the DNA. The sample holds under 250,000 clones; roughly 90% are singletons and the top ten take 0.82%.

The sequencing input was peripheral blood. The chain has TRBV6-5 and TRBJ2-6; no clear D gene. This receptor was identified in a man in his sixties with COVID-19, enrolled during active disease. The CDR3 bases are TGTGCCAGCAGTCTCCCGGCTGGGGCCAACGTCCTGACTTTC. Its translation is CASSLPAGANVLTF.